This is a list of T cell receptor beta chains from one sample in a study of blood T cell repertoires in COVID-19. Sequencing used immunoSEQ multiplex PCR; TCRdb keeps in-frame clones, though not all of them. Of 75,000 to 100,000 clones in the sample, roughly 86% were seen once. Source material: peripheral blood. The receptor source for this set is a human donor with acute or convalescent COVID-19. The donor label of this sample is uncertain. The CDR3 runs from the conserved cysteine through the conserved F or W. Each record gives: CDR3 protein, CDR3 DNA, V gene, clone size, D gene, J gene. A D gene is named only where the DNA matches it firmly. Clone size, where shown, is once, few, many, or a class for clones that have expanded.

CDR3aa: CASSPGGAPYEQYF; CDR3nt: TGTGCCAGCAGCCCAGGGGGAGCGCCCTACGAGCAGTACTTC; v_gene: TRBV7-9; abundance: once; d_gene: TRBD1; j_gene: TRBJ2-7
CDR3aa: CATSDPTGGQPQHF; CDR3nt: TGTGCCACCAGTGACCCGACAGGGGGACAGCCCCAGCATTTT; v_gene: TRBV24-1; abundance: -; d_gene: TRBD1; j_gene: TRBJ1-5
CDR3aa: CASTGGVRMNTEAFF; CDR3nt: TGCGCCAGCACAGGGGGCGTCAGGATGAACACTGAAGCTTTCTTT; v_gene: TRBV5-1; abundance: -; d_gene: TRBD1; j_gene: TRBJ1-1
CDR3aa: CASSGGANSPLHF; CDR3nt: TGTGCCAGCAGCGGGGGGGCGAATTCACCCCTCCACTTT; v_gene: TRBV11-2; abundance: -; d_gene: -; j_gene: TRBJ1-6
CDR3aa: CASSHLRENGYTF; CDR3nt: TGTGCCAGCAGCCATTTAAGGGAGAATGGCTACACCTTC; v_gene: TRBV3-1/TRBV3-2; abundance: -; d_gene: -; j_gene: TRBJ1-2
CDR3aa: CASSQESVGAGNTIYF; CDR3nt: TGCGCCAGCAGCCAGGAGAGTGTCGGGGCTGGAAACACCATATATTTT; v_gene: TRBV4-3; abundance: -; d_gene: -; j_gene: TRBJ1-3
CDR3aa: CASIPDYSYNSPLHF; CDR3nt: TGTGCCAGCATACCCGACTACTCCTATAATTCACCCCTCCACTTT; v_gene: TRBV7-2; abundance: -; d_gene: -; j_gene: TRBJ1-6
CDR3aa: CASSEAGGSQETQYF; CDR3nt: TGTGCCAGCAGTGAGGCGGGGGGGTCCCAAGAGACCCAGTACTTC; v_gene: TRBV6-1; abundance: -; d_gene: TRBD2; j_gene: TRBJ2-5
CDR3aa: CASSRTANTEAFF; CDR3nt: TGTGCCAGCAGTAGAACAGCTAACACTGAAGCTTTCTTT; v_gene: TRBV7-3; abundance: few; d_gene: -; j_gene: TRBJ1-1
CDR3aa: CAWSVRYRGNSPLHF; CDR3nt: TGTGCCTGGAGTGTAAGGTACAGGGGGAATTCACCCCTCCACTTT; v_gene: TRBV30; abundance: -; d_gene: TRBD1; j_gene: TRBJ1-6
CDR3aa: CAISLQGLYEQYF; CDR3nt: TGTGCCATCAGCCTTCAGGGTCTTTACGAGCAGTACTTC; v_gene: TRBV10-3; abundance: -; d_gene: -; j_gene: TRBJ2-7
CDR3aa: CASSLAGGNNEQFF; CDR3nt: TGTGCCAGCAGCTTAGCGGGGGGGAACAATGAGCAGTTCTTC; v_gene: TRBV11-2; abundance: -; d_gene: TRBD2; j_gene: TRBJ2-1
CDR3aa: CASSPTVRNEQFF; CDR3nt: TGCGCCAGCAGCCCTACGGTGCGCAATGAGCAGTTCTTC; v_gene: TRBV5-1; abundance: -; d_gene: -; j_gene: TRBJ2-1
CDR3aa: CASSLVRGWDEQYF; CDR3nt: TGTGCCAGCAGCTTAGTCAGGGGCTGGGACGAGCAGTACTTC; v_gene: TRBV7-9; abundance: -; d_gene: -; j_gene: TRBJ2-7
CDR3aa: CASSANFRDRVSYGYTF; CDR3nt: TGTGCCAGCTCAGCGAACTTCCGGGACAGGGTTAGCTATGGCTACACCTTC; v_gene: TRBV18; abundance: -; d_gene: TRBD1; j_gene: TRBJ1-2
CDR3aa: CASTLTGTYEQYF; CDR3nt: TGTGCCAGCACCCTGACAGGGACATACGAGCAGTACTTC; v_gene: TRBV6-5; abundance: -; d_gene: TRBD1; j_gene: TRBJ2-7
CDR3aa: CASSLVFSSGDYEQYF; CDR3nt: TGTGCCAGCAGCTTAGTGTTTTCCAGCGGTGACTACGAGCAGTACTTC; v_gene: TRBV7-9; abundance: -; d_gene: -; j_gene: TRBJ2-7
CDR3aa: CASSFAGAPEQFF; CDR3nt: TGTGCCAGCAGCTTTGCAGGGGCCCCTGAGCAGTTCTTC; v_gene: TRBV7-2; abundance: once; d_gene: -; j_gene: TRBJ2-1
CDR3aa: CASSPPGQGGEKLFF; CDR3nt: TGTGCCAGCTCACCACCAGGACAGGGAGGTGAAAAACTGTTTTTT; v_gene: TRBV18; abundance: -; d_gene: TRBD1; j_gene: TRBJ1-4
CDR3aa: CASSLRAGLRNGEAFF; CDR3nt: TGTGCCAGCAGCTTAAGGGCAGGGCTGCGGAACGGTGAAGCTTTCTTT; v_gene: TRBV7-2; abundance: -; d_gene: -; j_gene: TRBJ1-1